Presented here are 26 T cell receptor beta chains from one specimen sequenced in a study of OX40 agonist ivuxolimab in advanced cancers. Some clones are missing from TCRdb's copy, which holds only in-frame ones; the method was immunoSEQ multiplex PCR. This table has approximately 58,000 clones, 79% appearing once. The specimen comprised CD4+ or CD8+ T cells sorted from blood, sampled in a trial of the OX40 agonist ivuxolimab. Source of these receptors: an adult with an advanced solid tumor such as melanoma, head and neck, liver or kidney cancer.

CDR3 region: CASSSVSGRAYNEQFF. In nucleotides, the CDR3 is TGTGCCAGCAGTTCCGTTAGCGGGAGGGCTTACAATGAGCAGTTCTTC. V is TRBV27 and J is TRBJ2-1; 11 bases are a match to TRBD2. The V segment lost 4 bases and the J segment 4 bases; nucleotides outside the gene matches: 6. The CDR3 consists of 16 residues. In germline, CDR1 is MNHEY, CDR2 SMNVEV (reference sequence).

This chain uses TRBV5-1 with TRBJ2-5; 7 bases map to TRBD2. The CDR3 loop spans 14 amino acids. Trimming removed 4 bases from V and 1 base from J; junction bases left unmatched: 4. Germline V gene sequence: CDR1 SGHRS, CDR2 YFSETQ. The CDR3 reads CASSRSGTQETQYF. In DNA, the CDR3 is TGCGCCAGCAGCAGGAGCGGGACCCAAGAGACCCAGTACTTC.

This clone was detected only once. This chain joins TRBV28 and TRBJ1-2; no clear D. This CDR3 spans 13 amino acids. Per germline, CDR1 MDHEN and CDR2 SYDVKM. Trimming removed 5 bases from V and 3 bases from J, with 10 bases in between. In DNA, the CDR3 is TGTGCCAGCAGTCGGGCCGGGTACTATGGCTACACCTTC. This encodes CASSRAGYYGYTF.

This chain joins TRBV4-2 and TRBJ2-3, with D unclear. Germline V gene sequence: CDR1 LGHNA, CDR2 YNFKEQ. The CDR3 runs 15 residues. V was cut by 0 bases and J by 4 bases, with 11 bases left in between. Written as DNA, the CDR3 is TGTGCCAGCAGCCAAGAGGGATCGCACGCAGATACGCAGTATTTT. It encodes CASSQEGSHADTQYF.

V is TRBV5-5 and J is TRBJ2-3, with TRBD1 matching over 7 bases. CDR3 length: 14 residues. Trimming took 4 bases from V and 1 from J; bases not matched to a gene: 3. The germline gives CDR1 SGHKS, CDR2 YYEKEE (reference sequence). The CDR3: CASSIGQGTDTQYF. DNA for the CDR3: TGTGCCAGCAGCATAGGACAGGGCACAGATACGCAGTATTTT.

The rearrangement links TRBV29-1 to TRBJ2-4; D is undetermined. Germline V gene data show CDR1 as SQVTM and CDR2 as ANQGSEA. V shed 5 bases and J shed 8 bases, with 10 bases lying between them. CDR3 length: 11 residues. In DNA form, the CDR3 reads TGCAGCGTTCACGGTGGGGACATTCAGTACTTC. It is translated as CSVHGGDIQYF.

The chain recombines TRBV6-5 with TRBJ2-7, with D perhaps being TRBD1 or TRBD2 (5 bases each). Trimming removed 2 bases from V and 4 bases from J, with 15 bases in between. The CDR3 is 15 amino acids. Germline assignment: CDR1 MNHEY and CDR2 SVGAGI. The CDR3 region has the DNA TGTGCCAGCAGTTACATCCGGGACGGAGCTTACGAGCAGTACTTC. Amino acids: CASSYIRDGAYEQYF.

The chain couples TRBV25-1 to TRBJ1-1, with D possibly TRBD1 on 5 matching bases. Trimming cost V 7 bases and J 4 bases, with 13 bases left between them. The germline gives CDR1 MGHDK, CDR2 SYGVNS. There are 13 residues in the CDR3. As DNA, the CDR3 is TGTGCCAGCACCCGCGCAGGGAGCACTGAAGCTTTCTTT. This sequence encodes CASTRAGSTEAFF.

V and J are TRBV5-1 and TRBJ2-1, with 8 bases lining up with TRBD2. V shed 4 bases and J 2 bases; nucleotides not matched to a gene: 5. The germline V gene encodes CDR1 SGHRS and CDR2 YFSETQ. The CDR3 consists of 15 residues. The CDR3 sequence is CASSPGSGAYNEQFF. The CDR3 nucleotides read TGCGCCAGCAGCCCGGGTAGCGGGGCCTACAATGAGCAGTTCTTC. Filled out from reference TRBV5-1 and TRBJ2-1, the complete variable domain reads KAGVTQTPRYLIKTRGQQVTLSCSPISGHRSVSWYQQTPGQGLQFLFEYFSETQRNKGNFPGRFSGRQFSNSRSEMNVSTLELGDSALYLCASSPGSGAYNEQFFGPGTRLTVL.

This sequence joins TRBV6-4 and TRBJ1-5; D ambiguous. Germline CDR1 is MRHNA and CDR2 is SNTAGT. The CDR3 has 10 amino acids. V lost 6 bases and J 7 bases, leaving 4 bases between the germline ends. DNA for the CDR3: TGTGCCAGCAGCAGACAGCCCCAGCATTTT. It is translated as CASSRQPQHF.

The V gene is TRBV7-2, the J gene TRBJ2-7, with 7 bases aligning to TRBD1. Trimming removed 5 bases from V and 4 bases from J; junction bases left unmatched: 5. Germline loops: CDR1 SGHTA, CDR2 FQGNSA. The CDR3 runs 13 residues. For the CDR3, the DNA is TGTGCCAGCAGCCACGGGACAGAATACGAGCAGTACTTC. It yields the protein CASSHGTEYEQYF.

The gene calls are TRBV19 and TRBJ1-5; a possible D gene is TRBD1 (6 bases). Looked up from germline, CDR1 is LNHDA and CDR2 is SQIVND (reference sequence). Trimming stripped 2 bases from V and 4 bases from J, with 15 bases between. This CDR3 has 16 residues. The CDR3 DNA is TGTGCCAGTAGTATACGCACAGGGACCCCTAATCAGCCCCAGCATTTT. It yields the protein CASSIRTGTPNQPQHF.

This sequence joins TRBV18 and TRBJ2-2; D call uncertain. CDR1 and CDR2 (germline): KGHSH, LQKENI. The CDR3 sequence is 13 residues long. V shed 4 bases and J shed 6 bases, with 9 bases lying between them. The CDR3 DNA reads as TGTGCCAGCTCACGTCAAACACCCGGGGAGCTGTTTTTT. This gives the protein CASSRQTPGELFF.

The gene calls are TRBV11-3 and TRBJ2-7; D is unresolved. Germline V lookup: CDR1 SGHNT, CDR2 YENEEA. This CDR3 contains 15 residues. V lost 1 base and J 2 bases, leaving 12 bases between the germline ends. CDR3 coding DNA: TGTGCCAGCAGCTTAGGAGAGGCCGTAGCCTACGAGCAGTACTTC. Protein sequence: CASSLGEAVAYEQYF. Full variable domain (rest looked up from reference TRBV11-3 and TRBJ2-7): EAGVVQSPRYKIIEKKQPVAFWCNPISGHNTLYWYLQNLGQGPELLIRYENEEAVDDSQLPKDRFSAERLKGVDSTLKIQPAELGDSAVYLCASSLGEAVAYEQYFGPGTRLTVT.

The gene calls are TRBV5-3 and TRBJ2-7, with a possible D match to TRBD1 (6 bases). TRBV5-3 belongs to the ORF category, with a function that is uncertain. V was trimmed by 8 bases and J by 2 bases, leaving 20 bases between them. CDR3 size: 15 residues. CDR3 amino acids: CASSAAGAGPYEQYF. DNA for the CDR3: TGTGCCAGCAGCGCCGCAGGGGCAGGTCCCTACGAGCAGTACTTC.

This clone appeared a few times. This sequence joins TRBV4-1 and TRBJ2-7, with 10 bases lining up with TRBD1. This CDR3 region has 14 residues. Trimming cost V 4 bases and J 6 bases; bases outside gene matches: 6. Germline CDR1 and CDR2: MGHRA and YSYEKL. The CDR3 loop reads CASSRYGTGAEQYF. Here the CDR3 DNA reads TGCGCCAGCAGCCGTTACGGGACAGGGGCCGAGCAGTACTTC.

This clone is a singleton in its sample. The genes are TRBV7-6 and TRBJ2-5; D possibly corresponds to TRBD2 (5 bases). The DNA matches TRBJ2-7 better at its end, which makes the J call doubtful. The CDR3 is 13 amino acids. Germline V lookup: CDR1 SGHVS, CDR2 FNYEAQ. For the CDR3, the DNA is TGTGCCAGCAGCTTAGAGAGGGTCCACGAGCAGTACTTC. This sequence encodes CASSLERVHEQYF.

Here the CDR3 DNA reads TGTGCCAGCGGAATGACAGGGGTTACTGAAGCTTTCTTT. Its translation: CASGMTGVTEAFF. The chain is built from TRBV6-6 and TRBJ1-1, with TRBD1 identical over 8 bases. The CDR3 totals 13 residues. In germline, CDR1 is MNHNY, CDR2 SVGAGI (reference sequence). V lost 8 bases, J lost 5 bases, and 7 bases stayed unmatched.

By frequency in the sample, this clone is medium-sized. The CDR3 here is CASSQLGLQGAPGEQYF. The CDR3 coding sequence is TGCGCCAGCAGCCAACTTGGACTCCAAGGGGCCCCGGGGGAGCAGTACTTC. The chain recombines TRBV4-1 with TRBJ2-7; possibly TRBD1 or TRBD2 for D (5 bases each). This CDR3 is 17 amino acids long. The germline V and J ends were trimmed by 2 bases and 7 bases, with 24 bases remaining between them. Germline-derived CDR1 and CDR2 are MGHRA and YSYEKL.

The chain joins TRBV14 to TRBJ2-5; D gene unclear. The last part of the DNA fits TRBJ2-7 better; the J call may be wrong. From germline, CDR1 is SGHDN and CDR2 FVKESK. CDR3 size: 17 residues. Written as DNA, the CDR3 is TGTGCCAGCAGCCCCCAAAGGAGTTTGCCCGCCCCCTACGAGCAGTACTTC. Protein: CASSPQRSLPAPYEQYF.

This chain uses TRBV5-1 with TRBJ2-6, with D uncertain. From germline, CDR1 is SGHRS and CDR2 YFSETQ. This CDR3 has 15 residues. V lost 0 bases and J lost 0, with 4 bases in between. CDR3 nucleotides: TGCGCCAGCAGCTTGGCCCTCTCTGGGGCCAACGTCCTGACTTTC. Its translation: CASSLALSGANVLTF.

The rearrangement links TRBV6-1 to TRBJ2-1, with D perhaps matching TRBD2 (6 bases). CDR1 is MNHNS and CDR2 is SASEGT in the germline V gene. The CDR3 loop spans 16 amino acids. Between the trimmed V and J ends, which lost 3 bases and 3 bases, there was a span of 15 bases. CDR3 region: CASSEVPGVLYNEQFF. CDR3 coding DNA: TGTGCCAGCAGTGAGGTTCCGGGAGTGCTCTACAATGAGCAGTTCTTC.

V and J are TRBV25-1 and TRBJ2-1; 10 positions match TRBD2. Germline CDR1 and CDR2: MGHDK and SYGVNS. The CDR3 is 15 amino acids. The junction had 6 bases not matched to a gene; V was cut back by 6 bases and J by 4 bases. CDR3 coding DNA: TGTGCCAGCAGAGCCGGGACTAGCGCGTACAATGAGCAGTTCTTC. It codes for CASRAGTSAYNEQFF.

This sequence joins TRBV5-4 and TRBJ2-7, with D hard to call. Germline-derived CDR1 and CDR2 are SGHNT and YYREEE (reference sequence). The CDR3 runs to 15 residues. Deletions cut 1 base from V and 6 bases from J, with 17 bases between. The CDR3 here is CASSLMGIVTSEQYF. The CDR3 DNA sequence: TGTGCCAGCAGCTTGATGGGGATCGTGACGAGCGAGCAGTACTTC.

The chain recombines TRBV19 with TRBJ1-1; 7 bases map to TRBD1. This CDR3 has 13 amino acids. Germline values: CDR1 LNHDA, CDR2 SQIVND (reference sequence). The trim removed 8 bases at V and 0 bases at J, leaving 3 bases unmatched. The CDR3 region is CASGGQMNTEAFF. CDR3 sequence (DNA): TGTGCCAGTGGGGGACAGATGAACACTGAAGCTTTCTTT.

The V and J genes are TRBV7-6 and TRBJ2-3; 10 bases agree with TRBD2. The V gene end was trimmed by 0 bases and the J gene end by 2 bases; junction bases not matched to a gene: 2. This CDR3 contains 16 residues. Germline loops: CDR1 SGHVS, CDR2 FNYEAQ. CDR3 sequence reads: CASSLALAGDTDTQYF. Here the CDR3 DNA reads TGTGCCAGCAGCTTAGCTCTAGCGGGGGACACAGATACGCAGTATTTT.